Listed below are T cell receptor beta chains from one sample, sequenced in a study of CXCR3-negative and CXCR3-positive naive CD8 T cells. TCRdb reworked the 5' RACE reads into one entry per CDR3 protein, no DNA. The specimen's table records about 41,000 distinct CDR3 sequences. Sequencing input: naive CXCR3- CD8+ T cells from blood. The receptors shown here come from a human donor in good health. Some clones in this sample may be carry-over from other donors' samples. Both conserved end residues are part of each CDR3. Part of the rows lack a size; the others show once, few, many or a class for expanded clones.

CDR3aa,abundance,len,j_gene,v_gene
CSVEDPNSDRFPDEQYF,NA,17,TRBJ2-7,TRBV29-1
CASSLGGGTSYNEQFF,NA,16,TRBJ2-1,TRBV7-3
CASSQRAAYGYTF,NA,13,TRBJ1-2,TRBV14
CATSRSGGATDTQYF,NA,15,TRBJ2-3,TRBV15
CASSLGGDTEAFF,NA,13,TRBJ1-1,TRBV7-8
CASSLEPGLANNEQFF,NA,16,TRBJ2-1,TRBV7-2
CASSQDAASYEQYF,NA,14,TRBJ2-7,TRBV4-1
CASSLPERGYNEQFF,NA,15,TRBJ2-1,TRBV7-9
CASSYSRVGSNQPQHF,NA,16,TRBJ1-5,TRBV6-6
CSVQGEHYGYTF,NA,12,TRBJ1-2,TRBV29-1
CASSLGQGTSPLHF,NA,14,TRBJ1-6,TRBV11-2
CASSAGTDAAYEQYF,NA,15,TRBJ2-7,TRBV19
CAISERLSSGAGEQYF,NA,16,TRBJ2-7,TRBV10-3
CATSDPELNSYNEQFF,NA,16,TRBJ2-1,TRBV24-1
CASTSDRLSYEQYF,NA,14,TRBJ2-7,TRBV12-3/TRBV12-4
CASSQDSPISGNTIYF,NA,16,TRBJ1-3,TRBV14
CSARDVSDYNEQFF,NA,14,TRBJ2-1,TRBV20-1
CASSQALLAGGNEQFF,NA,16,TRBJ2-1,TRBV3-1
CASSFARTEQTYEQYF,NA,16,TRBJ2-7,TRBV7-9
CSATTGNSYNEQFF,NA,14,TRBJ2-1,TRBV20-1
CSVEKAGDSQETQYF,NA,15,TRBJ2-5,TRBV29-1
CATSARQGVTEAFF,NA,14,TRBJ1-1,TRBV15
CASSLDFGFADTQYF,NA,15,TRBJ2-3,TRBV11-2
CASKPGLADYNEQFF,NA,15,TRBJ2-1,TRBV5-1
CASSWGGADLLNTEAFF,medium-sized,17,TRBJ1-1,TRBV4-1
CASSPWTSGGAGAGELFF,NA,18,TRBJ2-2,TRBV11-3
CASSYGRGTDTQYF,NA,14,TRBJ2-3,TRBV6-6
CSARSDREYNEQFF,NA,14,TRBJ2-1,TRBV20-1
CASSEPTGTGTGGTEAFF,NA,18,TRBJ1-1,TRBV25-1